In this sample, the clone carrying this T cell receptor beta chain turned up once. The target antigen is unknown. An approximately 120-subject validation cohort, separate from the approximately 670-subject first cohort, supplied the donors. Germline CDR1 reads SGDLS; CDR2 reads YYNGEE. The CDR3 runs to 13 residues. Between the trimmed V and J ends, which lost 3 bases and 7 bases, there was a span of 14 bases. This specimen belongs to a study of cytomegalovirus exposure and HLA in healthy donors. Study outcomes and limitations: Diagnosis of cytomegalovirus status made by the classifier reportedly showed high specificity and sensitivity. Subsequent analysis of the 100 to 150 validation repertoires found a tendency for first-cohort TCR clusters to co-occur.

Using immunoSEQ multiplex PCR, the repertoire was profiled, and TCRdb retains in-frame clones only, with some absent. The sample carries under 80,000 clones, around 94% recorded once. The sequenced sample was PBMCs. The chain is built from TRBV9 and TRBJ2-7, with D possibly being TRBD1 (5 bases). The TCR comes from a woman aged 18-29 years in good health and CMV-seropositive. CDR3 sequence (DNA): TGTGCCAGCAGCGCCCCGAGAAGGGGTGAGCAGTACTTC. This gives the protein CASSAPRRGEQYF.